The next 21 T cell receptor beta chains were all read from a single sample in a study of cytomegalovirus exposure and HLA in healthy donors. Primers included in the PCR were 60 Vbeta and 13 Jbeta primers. Using immunoSEQ multiplex PCR, the repertoire was profiled, and TCRdb retains in-frame clones only, with some absent. This sample has around 120,000 clones, with 74% found just once. The material sequenced was PBMCs. The source of these receptors is a woman in her forties or fifties in good health and CMV-seropositive.

The chain joins TRBV9 to TRBJ2-5; 10 bases are shared with TRBD2. The V gene end was trimmed by 3 bases and the J gene end by 1 base; junction bases not matched to a gene: 9. The CDR3 length is 17 residues. Germline V gene lookup returns CDR1 SGDLS and CDR2 YYNGEE. As DNA, the CDR3 is TGTGCCAGCAGCGAGGGGAGGACTAGCGGTCTCCAAGAGACCCAGTACTTC. This codes for CASSEGRTSGLQETQYF.

This clone has just one count. The chain recombines TRBV5-1 with TRBJ1-1; unclear D gene. The CDR3 runs to 13 residues. CDR1 SGHRS and CDR2 YFSETQ come from the germline V gene. V lost 0 bases and J lost 0, with 3 bases in between. This CDR3 is CASSLDMNTEAFF. CDR3 DNA: TGCGCCAGCAGCTTGGACATGAACACTGAAGCTTTCTTT.

The chain carries TRBV4-3 and TRBJ1-1; 8 nucleotides align to TRBD1. The CDR3 runs 18 residues. After removal of 0 bases from V and 1 base from J, the junction contained 10 bases not matched to a gene. Per germline, CDR1 LGHNA and CDR2 YSLEER. CDR3 bases: TGCGCCAGCAGCCAAGATAGGACAGGGCCTTCGAAGAACACTGAAGCTTTCTTT. Translated, it gives CASSQDRTGPSKNTEAFF.

The chain combines TRBV5-1 with TRBJ1-4; D is possibly TRBD1 (5 bases). V lost 0 bases and J lost 6, with 12 bases in between. The CDR3 runs 15 residues. Germline-derived CDR1 and CDR2 are SGHRS and YFSETQ. CDR3 DNA: TGCGCCAGCAGCTTGGCAGGGCTCAATCATGAAAAACTGTTTTTT. It encodes CASSLAGLNHEKLFF.

V is TRBV11-3 and J is TRBJ2-5, with D possibly being TRBD2 (6 bases). Germline CDR1 reads SGHNT; CDR2 reads YENEEA. Trimming took off 4 bases at V and 5 bases at J, with 14 bases between the two ends. CDR3 size: 14 residues. As DNA, the CDR3 is TGTGCCAGCAGCTCGGGGGAGCCGGGGGAGACCCAGTACTTC. It is translated as CASSSGEPGETQYF.

This chain connects TRBV7-2 to TRBJ2-3; 11 bases agree with TRBD1. The germline CDR1 and CDR2 sequences are SGHTA and FQGNSA. The CDR3 is made up of 16 amino acids. V shed 5 bases, J shed 6 bases, and the junction held 10 bases outside the gene matches. CDR3 sequence reads: CASSLLPGQGGDTQYF. The CDR3 coding sequence is TGTGCCAGCAGCCTCCTTCCGGGACAGGGGGGGGATACGCAGTATTTT.

This clone was seen a few times. This chain connects TRBV4-3 to TRBJ2-3; D may be TRBD2 (6 bases). V was trimmed by 4 bases and J by 5 bases, leaving 13 bases between them. Germline V gene lookup returns CDR1 LGHNA and CDR2 YSLEER. The CDR3 contains 14 residues. CDR3 sequence reads: CASSRAGPQDTQYF. DNA for the CDR3: TGCGCCAGCAGCCGAGCGGGTCCCCAAGATACGCAGTATTTT.

The chain uses TRBV7-2 and TRBJ2-1; 7 bases align to TRBD1. Germline V CDR1 and CDR2: SGHTA, FQGNSA. The J segment lost 4 bases and the V segment lost 1 base, leaving 7 bases of the junction unmatched. The CDR3 spans 16 residues. DNA of the CDR3: TGTGCCAGCAGCTTAGAGAGGCCAGGGGGATACAATGAGCAGTTCTTC. It yields the protein CASSLERPGGYNEQFF.

The genes are TRBV30 and TRBJ2-7; 10 positions match TRBD2. The CDR3 length is 15 residues. The V segment lost 0 bases and the J segment 4 bases; nucleotides outside the gene matches: 6. CDR1 GTSNPN and CDR2 SVGIG come from the germline V gene (reference sequence). The CDR3 DNA reads TGTGCCTGGAGTGTCGCTAGCGGGAGTTTTTACGAGCAGTACTTC. Its translation: CAWSVASGSFYEQYF.

The genes are TRBV19 and TRBJ1-5, with D tentatively TRBD1 (6 bases). Looked up from germline, CDR1 is LNHDA and CDR2 is SQIVND (reference sequence). V was shortened by 9 bases and J by 5 bases, with 23 bases between the two germline ends. This CDR3 comprises 16 residues. The CDR3 coding sequence is TGTGCCAGCACAACAGGGTTTCGGTATAGTGATCAGCCCCAGCATTTT. This encodes CASTTGFRYSDQPQHF.

The chain has TRBV5-1 and TRBJ1-3, with D tentatively TRBD1 (6 bases). The V end lost 0 bases, the J end lost 8 bases, and 12 bases lay between the germline ends. The CDR3 runs 14 residues. Per the germline V gene, CDR1 is SGHRS and CDR2 is YFSETQ. This CDR3 reads CASSLGTVRDTIYF. CDR3 nucleotide sequence: TGCGCCAGCAGCTTGGGGACAGTCAGGGACACCATATATTTT.

The CDR3 is CASGGQGSTDTQYF. DNA for the CDR3: TGTGCCAGCGGAGGACAGGGAAGCACAGATACGCAGTATTTT. V and J are TRBV2 and TRBJ2-3; 8 bases align to TRBD1. CDR3 length: 14 residues. Trimming took 8 bases from V and 0 from J; bases not matched to a gene: 4. The V gene's germline CDR1 is SNHLY and CDR2 FYNNEI.

This clone is a singleton in its sample. The chain employs TRBV7-2 and TRBJ1-6; a weak D match, TRBD1 (5 bases). The germline V gene has CDR1 SGHTA and CDR2 FQGNSA. This CDR3 has 16 residues. V gave up 1 base and J gave up 4 bases, with 11 bases separating them. The CDR3 coding sequence is TGTGCCAGCAGCTTAGGATTAGACAGATATAATTCACCCCTCCACTTT. As protein: CASSLGLDRYNSPLHF.

The V call is TRBV18, the J call TRBJ1-1; the match to TRBD1 covers 8 bases. CDR1 KGHSH and CDR2 LQKENI come from the germline V gene. V shed 0 bases, J shed 3 bases, and the junction held 6 bases outside the gene matches. This CDR3 spans 16 amino acids. The CDR3: CASSPPAQGADTEAFF. The CDR3 DNA is TGTGCCAGCTCACCACCGGCCCAGGGGGCGGACACTGAAGCTTTCTTT.

The chain employs TRBV27 and TRBJ1-1, with 10 bases that match TRBD1. This CDR3 comprises 14 residues. V shed 5 bases and J 8 bases; nucleotides not matched to a gene: 8. Germline V gene data show CDR1 as MNHEY and CDR2 as SMNVEV (reference sequence). CDR3 amino acids: CASSAQTGGWEAFF. The CDR3 bases are TGTGCCAGCAGTGCGCAGACAGGGGGCTGGGAAGCTTTCTTT.

This clone has a single count. This rearrangement joins TRBV6-6 to TRBJ1-1; a possible D gene is TRBD1 (6 bases). Germline V CDR1 and CDR2: MNHNY, SVGAGI (reference sequence). V was cut by 5 bases and J by 5 bases, with 15 bases left in between. The CDR3 contains 14 residues. CDR3 residues: CASSGQTPGTEAFF. CDR3 DNA: TGTGCCAGCAGTGGACAGACCCCTGGGACTGAAGCTTTCTTT.

The genes are TRBV4-2 and TRBJ2-5, with 8 positions matching TRBD2. The DNA end lines up better with TRBJ2-7; the J call may be wrong. Per germline, CDR1 LGHNA and CDR2 YNFKEQ. The CDR3 length is 15 residues. Here the CDR3 DNA reads TGTGCCAGCAGCCAAGATTTAGTAGCGGGATACGAGCAGTACTTC. Its translation is CASSQDLVAGYEQYF.

The chain joins TRBV5-4 to TRBJ2-1; 9 bases are a match to TRBD1. The CDR3 spans 15 residues. V was clipped by 3 bases and J by 7 bases; unmatched bases: 8. Germline V gives CDR1 SGHNT, CDR2 YYREEE (reference sequence). The CDR3 sequence is CASSSQGALLNEQFF. DNA for the CDR3: TGTGCCAGCAGCTCACAGGGGGCTCTCCTTAATGAGCAGTTCTTC.

This sequence joins TRBV7-2 and TRBJ2-2, with 11 bases identical to TRBD2. Germline V CDR1 and CDR2: SGHTA, FQGNSA. J was trimmed by 8 bases and V by 4 bases; bases with no gene match: 6. The CDR3 is 15 amino acids. The CDR3 coding sequence is TGTGCCAGCAGCTCTGGACTAGCGGGTAAAGGGGAGCTGTTTTTT. It translates to CASSSGLAGKGELFF.

This chain connects TRBV7-9 to TRBJ1-4, with a possible D match to TRBD1 (5 bases). CDR3 length: 14 residues. Germline V gene lookup returns CDR1 SEHNR and CDR2 FQNEAQ (reference sequence). V dropped 1 base and J dropped 5 bases, with 8 bases sitting between them. CDR3 sequence reads: CASSLGQKNEKLFF. CDR3 DNA sequence: TGTGCCAGCAGCTTAGGACAGAAAAATGAAAAACTGTTTTTT. The variable domain in full, with the rest retrieved from reference TRBV7-9 and TRBJ1-4, is DTGVSQNPRHKITKRGQNVTFRCDPISEHNRLYWYRQTLGQGPEFLTYFQNEAQLEKSRLLSDRFSAERPKGSFSTLEIQRTEQGDSAMYLCASSLGQKNEKLFFGSGTQLSVL.

The rearrangement joins TRBV28 to TRBJ1-2, with TRBD1 matching over 9 bases. CDR3 size: 14 residues. The V gene end was trimmed by 7 bases and the J gene end by 4 bases; junction bases not matched to a gene: 7. Germline loops: CDR1 MDHEN, CDR2 SYDVKM. CDR3 protein: CASTGKGQGYGYTF. The CDR3 bases are TGTGCCAGCACGGGGAAGGGACAGGGCTATGGCTACACCTTC.